This T cell receptor beta chain was recorded in a study of T cells in Graves' hyperthyroidism and ophthalmopathy. Across the whole study: At initial diagnosis, before any treatment had begun, peripheral blood was obtained.

This clonotype appeared many times. Its antigen is unknown. Study outcomes and limitations: Through a model of 13 V-J features, ophthalmopathy was separated from stable hyperthyroidism.

TCR beta CDR3 region amplification was performed from RNA transcripts. First-round RT-PCR of the TCR CDR3 relied on the HTBI primer set. TCRdb used MiXCR to reprocess the multiplex PCR reads, holding one entry per CDR3 protein. The profile shows around 240,000 distinct CDR3 sequences, about 16% of them singletons. CDR1 is DFQATT, CDR2 SNEGSKA, per germline (reference sequence). CDR3 length equals 14 residues. Trimming left V 3 bases short and J 4 bases short, with 15 bases between. Ophthalmopathy patients showed a Clinical Activity Score of at least 3, NOSPECS grade of at least 4 and duration under 3 months. Isolation of PBMCs was performed on 10 ml fresh peripheral blood.

V gene TRBV20-1 combines with J gene TRBJ1-1; D possibly corresponds to TRBD1 (5 bases). The sample comprised blood. The receptor comes from a woman younger than 35 with Graves' ophthalmopathy. The CDR3 DNA reads as TGCAGTGCTAGCCCTGGAGGTAGGGGCACTGAAGCTTTCTTT. Its protein is CSASPGGRGTEAFF.